Listed here are 32 T cell receptor beta chains from one sample, sequenced in a study of graft-versus-host responses after intestinal transplantation. The antigens for these receptors are not known. Generated by immunoSEQ multiplex PCR, the TCRdb table keeps only in-frame clones and is missing some. The top ten hold 0.45% to 0.65% of the sample, which has about 110,000 clones, around 93% seen once. The sequences come from unstimulated CD8+ T cells sorted from spleen or lymph node cells, collected before intestinal transplant. The receptors were sampled from a human donor who received an intestinal transplant.

The genes are TRBV7-9 and TRBJ2-7; TRBD1 matches at 8 bases. Germline trimming cut 0 bases from V and 6 bases from J; bases unmatched to any gene: 4. The CDR3 has 14 amino acids. Germline V gene sequence: CDR1 SEHNR, CDR2 FQNEAQ (reference sequence). The CDR3 nucleotides read TGTGCCAGCAGCTTAGCCGGACAGGGAGGCGAGCAGTACTTC. It is translated as CASSLAGQGGEQYF.

The chain couples TRBV14 to TRBJ2-7; D is uncertain. The CDR3 runs 13 residues. V lost 1 base and J lost 3, with 7 bases in between. In germline, CDR1 is SGHDN, CDR2 FVKESK. CDR3 DNA: TGTGCCAGCAGCCAAGGTGGGTTCTACGAGCAGTACTTC. Encoded protein: CASSQGGFYEQYF.

This clone was detected only once. The chain uses TRBV29-1 and TRBJ2-1; D gene ambiguous. The germline gives CDR1 SQVTM, CDR2 ANQGSEA. The V end was cut by 4 bases, the J end by 5 bases, with 3 bases between. This CDR3 region has 10 residues. CDR3 DNA sequence: TGCAGCGTTGGAGACAATGAGCAGTTCTTC. Protein sequence: CSVGDNEQFF.

V is TRBV9 and J is TRBJ2-5; weak D call: TRBD2 (6 bases). Germline-derived CDR1 and CDR2 are SGDLS and YYNGEE. V dropped 3 bases and J dropped 4 bases, with 16 bases sitting between them. This CDR3 comprises 15 residues. CDR3 DNA sequence: TGTGCCAGCAGCGATACACCGGGACTTTTAGAGACCCAGTACTTC. It specifies CASSDTPGLLETQYF.

This chain joins TRBV2 and TRBJ2-1; 7 bases match TRBD2. Germline CDR1 is SNHLY and CDR2 is FYNNEI. The CDR3 runs to 14 residues. J lost 5 bases, V lost 6 bases, and 7 bases had no gene match. In nucleotides, the CDR3 is TGTGCCAGCAGGCCGGGACTACCTAACAATGAGCAGTTCTTC. It codes for CASRPGLPNNEQFF.

This clone came up once. The chain has TRBV19 and TRBJ2-7; 7 bases are shared with TRBD2. With V trimmed by 4 bases and J by 2 bases, 2 bases remained unmatched. Germline V gene lookup returns CDR1 LNHDA and CDR2 SQIVND (reference sequence). The CDR3 length is 13 residues. The CDR3 DNA reads as TGTGCCAGTAGTACGGGAGGTACCTACGAGCAGTACTTC. This encodes CASSTGGTYEQYF.

The rearrangement joins TRBV7-9 to TRBJ2-2; 9 bases are a match to TRBD2. The CDR3 covers 15 residues. The V segment lost 5 bases and the J segment 0 bases; nucleotides outside the gene matches: 1. In germline, CDR1 is SEHNR, CDR2 FQNEAQ (reference sequence). CDR3 amino acids: CASSPSGANTGELFF. CDR3 DNA sequence: TGTGCCAGCAGCCCTAGCGGGGCGAACACCGGGGAGCTGTTTTTT.

The V gene is TRBV6-6, the J gene TRBJ2-2; 8 bases are shared with TRBD2. In germline, CDR1 is MNHNY, CDR2 SVGAGI (reference sequence). J was trimmed by 6 bases and V by 5 bases; bases with no gene match: 8. The CDR3 runs to 15 residues. The CDR3 protein is CASSLSGRRSGELFF. The CDR3 DNA follows: TGTGCCAGCAGTCTAAGCGGGAGAAGGTCCGGGGAGCTGTTTTTT.

J is TRBJ1-1 and V is TRBV11-3, with D tentatively TRBD1 (5 bases). Germline lookup yields CDR1 SGHNT and CDR2 YENEEA. Trimming stripped 3 bases from V and 1 base from J, with 9 bases between. This CDR3 is built from 14 residues. CDR3 sequence reads: CASSLAGGNTEAFF. In DNA, the CDR3 is TGTGCCAGCAGCTTGGCGGGGGGGAACACTGAAGCTTTCTTT.

This chain connects TRBV11-3 to TRBJ2-1; D might be TRBD2 (6 bases). The germline V gene encodes CDR1 SGHNT and CDR2 YENEEA. This CDR3 comprises 16 residues. V was clipped by 5 bases and J by 1 base, with 15 bases between them. CDR3 DNA: TGTGCCAGCAGCAACTCAGCGGGTCTGTCCTACAATGAGCAGTTCTTC. Translated: CASSNSAGLSYNEQFF.

V usage is TRBV6-5 and J usage is TRBJ1-1; 7 bases fit TRBD1. From germline, CDR1 is MNHEY and CDR2 SVGAGI. The CDR3 extends over 15 amino acids. Trimming cost V 0 bases and J 4 bases; bases outside gene matches: 5. The CDR3 coding sequence is TGTGCCAGCAGTTACTCACAGGGGTTGGCCACTGAAGCTTTCTTT. This encodes CASSYSQGLATEAFF.

The chain is built from TRBV5-1 and TRBJ2-7, with D maybe TRBD1 (5 bases). CDR1 is SGHRS and CDR2 is YFSETQ in the germline V gene. CDR3 length: 15 amino acids. V lost 5 bases to trimming and J lost 2 bases, with 17 bases between them. CDR3 residues: CASRPTGDRPYEQYF. In nucleotides, the CDR3 is TGCGCCAGCAGGCCTACAGGAGACCGTCCCTACGAGCAGTACTTC.

The genes are TRBV7-2 and TRBJ2-5, with 8 bases lining up with TRBD2. J was trimmed by 5 bases and V by 2 bases; bases with no gene match: 7. CDR1 and CDR2 from the germline V gene are SGHTA and FQGNSA. This CDR3 has 15 residues. CDR3 DNA: TGTGCCAGCAGCTTATGGGGCGGGAGGAGTGAGACCCAGTACTTC. This encodes CASSLWGGRSETQYF.

This chain uses TRBV5-4 with TRBJ2-2; D is unclear. This CDR3 is 12 amino acids long. V was pared by 1 base and J by 5 bases, with 3 bases between. Germline-derived CDR1 and CDR2 are SGHNT and YYREEE (reference sequence). The CDR3 DNA is TGTGCCAGCAGCTTGTTTACCGGGGAGCTGTTTTTT. It translates to CASSLFTGELFF.

This clone was observed a handful of times. The chain recombines TRBV6-6 with TRBJ2-7; TRBD2 aligns across 7 bases. This CDR3 has 12 residues. Germline assignment: CDR1 MNHNY and CDR2 SVGAGI (reference sequence). The CDR3 nucleotides are TGTGCTGGAGGGAGGGAACACTACGAGCAGTACTTC. As protein: CAGGREHYEQYF.

This clone has a single count. V gene TRBV4-1 combines with J gene TRBJ2-7; tentatively, D is TRBD1 (6 bases). The CDR3 has 14 amino acids. The germline CDR1 and CDR2 sequences are MGHRA and YSYEKL. Trimming pared 2 bases from V and 2 bases from J, leaving 10 bases between. CDR3 sequence (DNA): TGCGCCAGCAGCCAAAAGGGGGATACCTACGAGCAGTACTTC. Amino acids: CASSQKGDTYEQYF.

The chain employs TRBV29-1 and TRBJ1-1; tentative D call: TRBD1 (6 bases). V lost 3 bases to trimming and J lost 4 bases, with 15 bases between them. The length of the CDR3 is 14 residues. The germline CDR1 and CDR2 sequences are SQVTM and ANQGSEA. This CDR3 reads CSVELTGSSTEAFF. As DNA, the CDR3 is TGCAGCGTTGAGTTAACAGGGAGTTCCACTGAAGCTTTCTTT. Variable domain in full (rest from reference TRBV29-1 and TRBJ1-1): SAVISQKPSRDICQRGTSLTIQCQVDSQVTMMFWYRQQPGQSLTLIATANQGSEATYESGFVIDKFPISRPNLTFSTLTVSNMSPEDSSIYLCSVELTGSSTEAFFGQGTRLTVV.

This chain connects TRBV28 to TRBJ2-7, with D perhaps TRBD2 (5 bases). This CDR3 spans 13 amino acids. V dropped 6 bases and J dropped 0 bases, with 9 bases sitting between them. Germline V lookup: CDR1 MDHEN, CDR2 SYDVKM. CDR3 region: CASRRTYSYEQYF. CDR3 DNA sequence: TGTGCCAGCAGGAGGACTTACTCCTACGAGCAGTACTTC.

The rearrangement joins TRBV11-2 to TRBJ2-2; TRBD1 matches 11 bases. With V trimmed by 4 bases and J by 3 bases, 10 bases remained unmatched. The CDR3 spans 18 residues. Germline CDR1 and CDR2: SGHAT and FQNNGV. The CDR3 protein is CASSSPPGQGAYTGELFF. The CDR3 nucleotides are TGTGCCAGCAGCTCTCCCCCTGGACAGGGGGCATACACCGGGGAGCTGTTTTTT.

This clone was recorded a few times. CDR3: CASSPPINSYEQYF. As DNA, the CDR3 is TGTGCCAGCAGCCCACCCATAAACTCCTACGAGCAGTACTTC. V is TRBV11-2 and J is TRBJ2-7; D unresolved. V was pared by 5 bases and J by 0 bases, with 11 bases between. The CDR3 extends over 14 amino acids. The germline CDR1 and CDR2 sequences are SGHAT and FQNNGV.

The table lists this clone with a count of one. CDR3 region: CASGGDRASEQYF. The DNA of the CDR3 is TGTGCCAGCGGGGGGGACAGGGCCTCCGAGCAGTACTTC. The chain has TRBV27 and TRBJ2-7, with TRBD1 matching over 9 bases. Trimming removed 8 bases from V and 6 bases from J; junction bases left unmatched: 8. The germline V gene encodes CDR1 MNHEY and CDR2 SMNVEV (reference sequence). The CDR3 covers 13 residues.

V usage is TRBV6-1 and J usage is TRBJ2-7, with 7 bases aligning to TRBD1. Germline V gives CDR1 MNHNS, CDR2 SASEGT. This CDR3 spans 15 amino acids. V lost 6 bases and J lost 1; bases outside the gene matches: 9. This CDR3 reads CASSLRDSLSYEQYF. The CDR3 DNA sequence: TGTGCCAGCAGCCTCCGGGACAGCCTTTCCTACGAGCAGTACTTC.

The J gene is TRBJ1-1, the V gene TRBV7-9, with 9 bases identical to TRBD1. The J segment lost 5 bases and the V segment lost 5 bases, leaving 12 bases of the junction unmatched. CDR3 length: 16 residues. Germline CDR1 is SEHNR and CDR2 is FQNEAQ (reference sequence). For the CDR3, the DNA is TGTGCCAGCAGCGCATCTCTCACAGGGGGCGCAACTGAAGCTTTCTTT. Its translation: CASSASLTGGATEAFF.

V and J are TRBV15 and TRBJ2-5; 8 nucleotides match TRBD2. TRBJ2-7 explains the end of the DNA better; the J call may be wrong. The CDR3 consists of 15 residues. CDR1 is LNHNV and CDR2 is YYDKDF in the germline V gene (reference sequence). The CDR3 nucleotides are TGTGCCACCAGCATACGGAGCGGGAGCTTTGACGAGCAGTACTTC. This codes for CATSIRSGSFDEQYF.

The chain is built from TRBV30 and TRBJ1-1, with D perhaps matching TRBD1 (5 bases). This CDR3 comprises 13 residues. The germline V and J ends were trimmed by 3 bases and 5 bases, with 13 bases remaining between them. CDR1 GTSNPN and CDR2 SVGIG come from the germline V gene (reference sequence). As DNA, the CDR3 is TGTGCCTGGAGCGCTGAGGGGTGGACTGAAGCTTTCTTT. Translating gives CAWSAEGWTEAFF.

The genes are TRBV19 and TRBJ1-1, with D possibly TRBD1 on 5 matching bases. V was cut by 9 bases and J by 3 bases, with 14 bases left in between. Germline CDR1 LNHDA, CDR2 SQIVND (reference sequence). CDR3 length: 13 amino acids. The CDR3 loop reads CASSGVGDTEAFF. The CDR3 region has the DNA TGTGCCAGCTCGGGGGTGGGAGACACTGAAGCTTTCTTT.

J is TRBJ2-5 and V is TRBV27; the D gene is possibly TRBD2 (5 bases). Germline V lookup: CDR1 MNHEY, CDR2 SMNVEV (reference sequence). The CDR3 consists of 15 residues. The V and J ends lost 2 bases and 4 bases respectively, with 14 bases between them. The CDR3 reads CASSLIGRSGETQYF. As DNA, the CDR3 is TGTGCCAGCAGTTTAATAGGGCGGAGCGGAGAGACCCAGTACTTC.

This chain links TRBV7-9 with TRBJ2-2, with D possibly being TRBD1 or TRBD2 (5 bases each). V was trimmed by 7 bases and J by 4 bases, leaving 25 bases between them. There are 18 residues in the CDR3. In germline, CDR1 is SEHNR, CDR2 FQNEAQ (reference sequence). The CDR3 sequence is CASTLGQGEFLTTGELFF. Written as DNA, the CDR3 is TGTGCCAGCACCCTGGGGCAGGGAGAGTTCCTAACCACCGGGGAGCTGTTTTTT.

The chain recombines TRBV5-5 with TRBJ1-1; D gene ambiguous. The germline V gene encodes CDR1 SGHKS and CDR2 YYEKEE (reference sequence). The CDR3 sequence is 15 residues long. The V end lost 1 base, the J end lost 1 base, and 11 bases lay between the germline ends. The CDR3 sequence is CASSLFAVSNTEAFF. Here the CDR3 DNA reads TGTGCCAGCAGCTTGTTTGCGGTCTCGAACACTGAAGCTTTCTTT.

The sample holds one count of this clone. The rearrangement links TRBV2 to TRBJ2-2; TRBD1 agrees at 7 bases. Per germline, CDR1 SNHLY and CDR2 FYNNEI. V dropped 1 base and J dropped 1; count of bases not matched to a gene: 3. CDR3 length: 16 residues. The CDR3 spells CASSEGDSMNTGELFF. The CDR3 DNA sequence: TGTGCCAGCAGTGAAGGGGACAGTATGAACACCGGGGAGCTGTTTTTT. Looking up the rest from reference TRBV2 and TRBJ2-2 gives the full variable domain: EPEVTQTPSHQVTQMGQEVILRCVPISNHLYFYWYRQILGQKVEFLVSFYNNEISEKSEIFDDQFSVERPDGSNFTLKIRSTKLEDSAMYFCASSEGDSMNTGELFFGEGSRLTVL.

Here the CDR3 DNA reads TGTGCCAGCAGACCCCCTGAACTGTTAGCCAAAAACATTCAGTACTTC. This codes for CASRPPELLAKNIQYF. The chain couples TRBV2 to TRBJ2-4; D remains unclear. Germline CDR1 and CDR2: SNHLY and FYNNEI. V lost 6 bases, J lost 0 bases, and 15 bases lay in between. The CDR3 runs 16 residues.

This chain uses TRBV7-9 with TRBJ2-1, with 13 bases matching TRBD2. V was clipped by 5 bases and J by 7 bases; unmatched bases: 11. The CDR3 has 17 residues. The germline CDR1 and CDR2 sequences are SEHNR and FQNEAQ (reference sequence). The CDR3 DNA reads as TGTGCCAGCAGCGAAGTTACCGGGACTAGCGGGATAAATGAGCAGTTCTTC. Translation: CASSEVTGTSGINEQFF.